Following are 19 T cell receptor beta chains from one sample sequenced in a study of blood T cell repertoires in COVID-19. TCRdb's copy holds only in-frame clones and misses some; the assay was immunoSEQ multiplex PCR. Counted here are more than 200,000 clones, about 80% occurring once; the ten biggest clones make up approximately 4.8%. The sequencing input was peripheral blood. Every receptor here comes from a man aged 50-60 years with active or convalescent COVID-19.

This clone has just a few counts. V is TRBV28 and J is TRBJ2-7; 9 bases match TRBD1. Germline V gives CDR1 MDHEN, CDR2 SYDVKM. The CDR3 has 13 amino acids. J gave up 5 bases and V 5 bases, and 4 bases lay outside the gene matches. The CDR3 region has the DNA TGTGCCAGCAGTCACCGGGACAGGGACGAGCAGTACTTC. Its protein is CASSHRDRDEQYF.

V is TRBV15 and J is TRBJ1-5; D might be TRBD1 (6 bases). Per germline, CDR1 LNHNV and CDR2 YYDKDF (reference sequence). This CDR3 region has 14 residues. Between the trimmed V and J ends, which lost 8 bases and 5 bases, there was a span of 16 bases. The CDR3 bases are TGTGCCACCTCAAGGGGGTCTTTGGATCAGCCCCAGCATTTT. This encodes CATSRGSLDQPQHF.

The DNA of the CDR3 is TGTGCCAGCAGTCCCGACAGGGCGAGCGAGACCCAGTACTTC. Protein product: CASSPDRASETQYF. The chain joins TRBV6-5 to TRBJ2-5; 7 bases map to TRBD1. The V gene's germline CDR1 is MNHEY and CDR2 SVGAGI. The CDR3 extends over 14 amino acids. Germline trimming cut 5 bases from V and 5 bases from J; bases unmatched to any gene: 8.

This sequence joins TRBV12-5 and TRBJ1-3; D gene uncertain. The V gene's germline CDR1 is LGHNT and CDR2 FRNRAP. The CDR3 has 17 residues. V was cut by 0 bases and J by 2 bases, with 14 bases left in between. CDR3 coding DNA: TGTGCTAGTGGTTTGGTACTTGGACTTCAACCTGGAAACACCATATATTTT. This codes for CASGLVLGLQPGNTIYF.

This chain connects TRBV7-9 to TRBJ1-2; D gene unclear. Germline V gene sequence: CDR1 SEHNR, CDR2 FQNEAQ (reference sequence). Trimming stripped 5 bases from V and 3 bases from J, with 16 bases between. This CDR3 comprises 15 residues. The chain's CDR3 is CASSPKEVADYGYTF. CDR3 DNA: TGTGCCAGCAGCCCCAAGGAGGTGGCTGACTATGGCTACACCTTC.

The V gene is TRBV30, the J gene TRBJ1-6, with D perhaps TRBD1 (6 bases). The CDR3 length is 13 residues. Trimming took 4 bases from V and 10 from J, leaving 14 bases between them. In germline, CDR1 is GTSNPN, CDR2 SVGIG (reference sequence). The CDR3 sequence is CAWNPTGNSPLHF. CDR3 DNA sequence: TGTGCCTGGAATCCTACAGGGAACTCACCCCTCCACTTT.

This clone was seen a few times. The V call is TRBV27, the J call TRBJ1-1; possible D gene TRBD1, 6 bases. CDR1 is MNHEY, CDR2 SMNVEV, per germline (reference sequence). This CDR3 is built from 11 residues. Trimming took 11 bases from V and 5 from J, leaving 12 bases between them. CDR3 nucleotides: TGTGCCGCGGCGAGGGGGACTGAAGCTTTCTTT. Translated, it gives CAAARGTEAFF.

The V gene is TRBV5-1, the J gene TRBJ2-3; TRBD1 is a possible D gene (6 bases). CDR3 length equals 14 residues. V was pared by 2 bases and J by 0 bases, with 7 bases between. Germline CDR1 reads SGHRS; CDR2 reads YFSETQ. The CDR3 DNA reads TGCGCCAGCAGCTTCAGGGGTAGCACAGATACGCAGTATTTT. This codes for CASSFRGSTDTQYF.

This chain joins TRBV23-1 and TRBJ1-4, with D possibly TRBD1 on 5 matching bases. TRBV23-1 is given ORF status, its function remaining uncertain. This CDR3 is built from 16 residues. V gave up 0 bases and J gave up 7 bases, with 15 bases separating them. The CDR3 region is CASSQSLRGKGEKLFF. The CDR3 DNA reads as TGCGCCAGCAGTCAATCTCTAAGGGGAAAGGGTGAAAAACTGTTTTTT.

The chain links TRBV28 to TRBJ1-5, with D possibly TRBD1 on 5 matching bases. In germline, CDR1 is MDHEN, CDR2 SYDVKM. V lost 9 bases and J 2 bases, leaving 11 bases between the germline ends. The CDR3 totals 13 residues. The CDR3 DNA follows: TGTGCCAGTACCCCGGGGGGCAATCAGCCCCAGCATTTT. This codes for CASTPGGNQPQHF.

The chain links TRBV14 to TRBJ1-1; D not resolved. The germline V gene has CDR1 SGHDN and CDR2 FVKESK. V shed 0 bases and J shed 6 bases, with 11 bases lying between them. This CDR3 contains 14 residues. The CDR3 spells CASSQERGRAEAFF. CDR3 in DNA: TGTGCCAGCAGCCAAGAGCGGGGTCGGGCTGAAGCTTTCTTT.

The V call is TRBV2, the J call TRBJ1-5; the D gene is possibly TRBD1 (5 bases). CDR1 SNHLY and CDR2 FYNNEI come from the germline V gene. CDR3 length: 16 amino acids. Trimming shortened V by 7 bases and J by 3 bases, and 19 bases separated the two germline ends. This CDR3 is CASNGRLPGVNQPQHF. In nucleotides, the CDR3 is TGTGCCAGCAATGGTCGGTTACCGGGGGTCAATCAGCCCCAGCATTTT.

The chain has TRBV3-1 (or the pseudogene TRBV3-2) and TRBJ1-1; possible D gene TRBD1, 6 bases. The CDR3 consists of 15 residues. Germline assignment: CDR1 LGHDT and CDR2 YNNKEL (reference sequence). Between the trimmed V and J ends, which lost 4 bases and 4 bases, there was a span of 16 bases. This CDR3 reads CASSPSSGGRTEAFF. Written as DNA, the CDR3 is TGTGCCAGCAGCCCAAGTTCGGGGGGGCGCACTGAAGCTTTCTTT.

The rearrangement links TRBV28 to TRBJ1-2; 9 nucleotides line up with TRBD1. The germline gives CDR1 MDHEN, CDR2 SYDVKM. This CDR3 is 13 amino acids long. After removal of 4 bases from V and 8 bases from J, the junction contained 5 bases not matched to a gene. The CDR3 reads CASSSGQGGGYTF. CDR3 sequence (DNA): TGTGCCAGCAGTTCGGGACAGGGAGGCGGCTACACCTTC.

This rearrangement joins TRBV19 to TRBJ1-5, with TRBD1 as a possible D gene (5 bases). The CDR3 contains 16 residues. Looked up from germline, CDR1 is LNHDA and CDR2 is SQIVND (reference sequence). Trimming shortened V by 5 bases and J by 7 bases, and 21 bases separated the two germline ends. CDR3 bases: TGTGCCAGTAGTTTGGGCGGGCGCCGGGGGAAACAGCCCCAGCATTTT. Its translation is CASSLGGRRGKQPQHF.

The chain is built from TRBV29-1 and TRBJ1-1; D call uncertain. The CDR3 is made up of 11 amino acids. V lost 4 bases and J lost 10, with 13 bases in between. Germline V gene data show CDR1 as SQVTM and CDR2 as ANQGSEA. The CDR3: CSVVPASGAFF. As DNA, the CDR3 is TGCAGCGTTGTTCCAGCCTCGGGAGCTTTCTTT.

The chain uses TRBV2 and TRBJ2-7; TRBD2 agrees at 8 bases. The CDR3 loop spans 15 amino acids. Germline loops: CDR1 SNHLY, CDR2 FYNNEI. The J segment lost 3 bases and the V segment lost 2 bases, leaving 6 bases of the junction unmatched. The DNA for the CDR3 is TGTGCCAGCAGTGAAACCGGGGGGGGTGTCTACGAGCAGTACTTC. It yields the protein CASSETGGGVYEQYF.

This clone turned up a few times. The J gene is TRBJ1-2, the V gene TRBV2, with 8 bases lining up with TRBD1. V lost 3 bases and J lost 4; bases outside the gene matches: 7. CDR1 is SNHLY and CDR2 is FYNNEI in the germline V gene. This CDR3 spans 15 amino acids. The CDR3, as DNA: TGTGCCAGCAGTGAGGACAGGGATGGCGGCTATGGCTACACCTTC. Translating gives CASSEDRDGGYGYTF.

Note on this clone: Other DNA variants within this sample encode the same CDR3. The genes are TRBV3-1 (or the pseudogene TRBV3-2) and TRBJ1-1; D gene uncertain. The V end was cut by 1 base, the J end by 1 base, with 4 bases between. The CDR3 has 13 amino acids. CDR1 and CDR2 (germline): LGHDT, YNNKEL (reference sequence). CDR3 loop: CASSQGRNTEAFF. CDR3 DNA: TGTGCCAGCAGCCAAGGGAGGAACACTGAAGCTTTCTTT.